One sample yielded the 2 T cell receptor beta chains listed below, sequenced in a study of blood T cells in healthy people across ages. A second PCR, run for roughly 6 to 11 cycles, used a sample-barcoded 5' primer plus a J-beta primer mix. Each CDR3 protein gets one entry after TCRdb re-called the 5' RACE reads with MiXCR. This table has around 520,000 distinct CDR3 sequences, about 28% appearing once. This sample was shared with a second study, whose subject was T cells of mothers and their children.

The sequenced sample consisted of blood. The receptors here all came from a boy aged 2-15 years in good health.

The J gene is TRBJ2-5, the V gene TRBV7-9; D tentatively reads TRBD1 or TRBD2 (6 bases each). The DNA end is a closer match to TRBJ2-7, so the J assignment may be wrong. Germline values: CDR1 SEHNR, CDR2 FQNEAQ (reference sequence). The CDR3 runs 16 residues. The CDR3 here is CASSSMEGGRPYEQYF. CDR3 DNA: TGTGCCAGCAGCTCCATGGAGGGGGGACGGCCCTACGAGCAGTACTTC.

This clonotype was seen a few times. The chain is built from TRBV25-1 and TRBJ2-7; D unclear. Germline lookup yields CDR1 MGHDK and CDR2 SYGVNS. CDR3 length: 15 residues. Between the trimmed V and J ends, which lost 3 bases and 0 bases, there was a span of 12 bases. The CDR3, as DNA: TGTGCCAGCAGTGATCTCACACTGGGCTCCTACGAGCAGTACTTC. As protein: CASSDLTLGSYEQYF.